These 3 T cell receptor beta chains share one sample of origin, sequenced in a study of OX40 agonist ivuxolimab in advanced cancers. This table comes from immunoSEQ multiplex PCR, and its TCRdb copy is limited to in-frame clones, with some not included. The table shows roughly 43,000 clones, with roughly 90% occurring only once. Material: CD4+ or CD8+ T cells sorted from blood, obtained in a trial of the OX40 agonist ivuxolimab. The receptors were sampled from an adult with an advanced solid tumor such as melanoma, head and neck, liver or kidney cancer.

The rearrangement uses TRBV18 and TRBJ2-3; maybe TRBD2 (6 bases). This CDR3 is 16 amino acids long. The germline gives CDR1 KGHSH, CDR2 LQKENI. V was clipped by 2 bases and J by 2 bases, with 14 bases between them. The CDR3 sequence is CASSPEPGLSTDTQYF. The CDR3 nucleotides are TGTGCCAGCTCACCAGAACCGGGACTCTCCACAGATACGCAGTATTTT.

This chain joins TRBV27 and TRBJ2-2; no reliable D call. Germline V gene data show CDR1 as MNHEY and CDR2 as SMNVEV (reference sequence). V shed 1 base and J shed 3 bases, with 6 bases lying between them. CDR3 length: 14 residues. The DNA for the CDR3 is TGTGCCAGCAGTTTATTACTACACACCGGGGAGCTGTTTTTT. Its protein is CASSLLLHTGELFF.

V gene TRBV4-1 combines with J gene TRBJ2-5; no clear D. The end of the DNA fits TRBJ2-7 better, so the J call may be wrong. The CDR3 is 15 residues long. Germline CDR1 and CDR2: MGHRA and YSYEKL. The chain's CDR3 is CASSQAQSQAYEQYF. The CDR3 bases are TGCGCCAGCAGCCAAGCACAGTCTCAGGCCTACGAGCAGTACTTC.